This T cell receptor beta chain was found in a study of early T cells in non-severe SARS-CoV-2 infection. Study overall: Chains stayed unpaired after sequencing of bulk RNA from unsorted whole blood.

The CDR3 sequence is 16 residues long. V lost 4 bases to trimming and J lost 2 bases, with 18 bases between them. Germline V gives CDR1 MDHEN, CDR2 SYDVKM. Attachment of unique molecular identifiers was made to individual cDNA molecules. TCRdb analysed the 5' RACE reads with MiXCR anew, one entry per CDR3 protein. This sample carries tens of thousands of distinct CDR3 sequences, about 16% of them seen once, and the ten largest clones take 5.5%. Study-level findings and limits: Anti-spike CD8 responses were favored by VDJdb matching, which missed private and CD4 specificities.

Worth noting for this clonotype: Its antigen is not known.

The sequencing sample was made of whole blood. This TCR came from an adult who was a healthcare worker with PCR-confirmed SARS-CoV-2 infection or an uninfected control (not recorded which). The chain combines TRBV28 with TRBJ2-7; D remains unclear. CDR3 sequence: CASSSYVLDIPYEQYF. The CDR3 DNA is TGTGCCAGCAGTTCCTACGTCCTAGACATTCCCTACGAGCAGTACTTC.